One sample yielded the 19 T cell receptor beta chains listed below, sequenced in a study of blood T cell repertoires in COVID-19. Clones were read by immunoSEQ multiplex PCR, and TCRdb kept only the in-frame ones, dropping some. The sample comprises over 150,000 clones, roughly 79% of which are singletons, and around 12% rests with the top ten. Sequencing was done on a sample of peripheral blood. Source of these receptors: a woman of 80 years or more with COVID-19, enrolled during active disease.

The rearrangement uses TRBV6-6 and TRBJ1-5; the D gene is possibly TRBD1 (5 bases). The CDR3 extends over 15 amino acids. Germline assignment: CDR1 MNHNY and CDR2 SVGAGI (reference sequence). V was shortened by 6 bases and J by 4 bases, with 16 bases between the two germline ends. CDR3 DNA sequence: TGTGCCAGCAGACCCCTATCCGGGGGGAATCAGCCCCAGCATTTT. This gives the protein CASRPLSGGNQPQHF.

The V and J genes are TRBV5-1 and TRBJ2-1; 10 bases line up with TRBD2. Trimming removed 0 bases from V and 3 bases from J; junction bases left unmatched: 9. Germline V gene lookup returns CDR1 SGHRS and CDR2 YFSETQ. The CDR3 totals 18 residues. CDR3 region: CASSLVRLAGAYYNEQFF. The CDR3 DNA reads as TGCGCCAGCAGCTTGGTTCGTCTAGCGGGGGCCTACTACAATGAGCAGTTCTTC. The variable domain in full, with the rest retrieved from reference TRBV5-1 and TRBJ2-1, is KAGVTQTPRYLIKTRGQQVTLSCSPISGHRSVSWYQQTPGQGLQFLFEYFSETQRNKGNFPGRFSGRQFSNSRSEMNVSTLELGDSALYLCASSLVRLAGAYYNEQFFGPGTRLTVL.

The chain uses TRBV5-1 and TRBJ1-6; 7 bases fit TRBD1. V lost 0 bases and J lost 10; bases outside the gene matches: 4. The CDR3 contains 14 residues. Looked up from germline, CDR1 is SGHRS and CDR2 is YFSETQ. The CDR3 coding sequence is TGCGCCAGCAGCTTGGAGGGGGCGTTATCACCCCTCCACTTT. It translates to CASSLEGALSPLHF. The whole variable domain, remainder taken from reference TRBV5-1 and TRBJ1-6, is KAGVTQTPRYLIKTRGQQVTLSCSPISGHRSVSWYQQTPGQGLQFLFEYFSETQRNKGNFPGRFSGRQFSNSRSEMNVSTLELGDSALYLCASSLEGALSPLHFGNGTRLTVT.

V is TRBV2 and J is TRBJ1-1, with D possibly TRBD1 on 6 matching bases. The V and J ends lost 6 bases and 1 base respectively, with 18 bases between them. Germline V gene lookup returns CDR1 SNHLY and CDR2 FYNNEI. The CDR3 contains 16 residues. CDR3 region: CASRATATGRNTEAFF. In nucleotides, the CDR3 is TGTGCCAGCAGGGCCACCGCGACAGGAAGGAACACTGAAGCTTTCTTT.

The rearrangement links TRBV7-2 to TRBJ2-7; D may be TRBD2 (5 bases). The CDR3 length is 14 residues. V dropped 2 bases and J dropped 5 bases, with 13 bases sitting between them. The germline V gene has CDR1 SGHTA and CDR2 FQGNSA. CDR3 region: CASSLLGGFHEQYF. The CDR3 DNA reads as TGTGCCAGCAGCTTACTCGGCGGGTTCCACGAGCAGTACTTC.

CDR3 in DNA: TGTGCCAGCAGTTCGCGGACTAGCGAATGGGGCGAGCAGTACTTC. This sequence encodes CASSSRTSEWGEQYF. The V and J genes are TRBV27 and TRBJ2-7, with TRBD2 identical over 9 bases. Germline V gene data show CDR1 as MNHEY and CDR2 as SMNVEV (reference sequence). The CDR3 covers 15 residues. V shed 4 bases, J shed 6 bases, and the junction held 10 bases outside the gene matches.

This clone is a singleton in its sample. The CDR3 is CASSDLTGGYTF. The CDR3, as DNA: TGTGCCAGCAGTGACCTTACGGGAGGCTACACCTTC. The chain combines TRBV6-4 with TRBJ1-2; D is ambiguous. CDR1 MRHNA and CDR2 SNTAGT come from the germline V gene. Trimming took off 2 bases at V and 8 bases at J, with 9 bases between the two ends. The CDR3 length is 12 residues.

The chain carries TRBV6-6 and TRBJ1-3; D ambiguous. The CDR3 runs to 15 residues. Germline CDR1 MNHNY, CDR2 SVGAGI (reference sequence). The V gene lost 1 base and the J gene lost 4 bases, with 11 bases spanning the gap. CDR3 in DNA: TGTGCCAGCAGTTACTTGGAGGGTGCGGGAAACACCATATATTTT. It is translated as CASSYLEGAGNTIYF.

The chain links TRBV29-1 to TRBJ1-1; tentatively, D is TRBD1 (5 bases). CDR1 and CDR2 from the germline V gene are SQVTM and ANQGSEA. This CDR3 has 13 amino acids. Deletions cut 3 bases from V and 0 bases from J, with 8 bases between. The CDR3 nucleotides are TGCAGCGTTGATAAGGACATGAACACTGAAGCTTTCTTT. Translating gives CSVDKDMNTEAFF.

The chain links TRBV21-1 to TRBJ1-4; the table's D call of TRBD1 was not tested on the DNA. TRBV21-1 is assigned pseudogene status. This CDR3 has 18 amino acids. CDR3 nucleotide sequence: TGTGCCAGCAGCCGACAGGGAAATGCCGTCCAAGGTAATGAAAAACTGTTTTTT. This gives the protein CASSRQGNAVQGNEKLFF.

This clone was recorded only once. This chain connects TRBV28 to TRBJ1-2; TRBD1 might be the D (5 bases). CDR1 and CDR2 (germline): MDHEN, SYDVKM. The CDR3 has 13 amino acids. V lost 3 bases to trimming and J lost 4 bases, with 9 bases between them. The CDR3 is CASSFTGGYGYTF. The DNA for the CDR3 is TGTGCCAGCAGTTTTACGGGGGGCTATGGCTACACCTTC.

In DNA form, the CDR3 reads TGTGCCAGCAGTCCCTCAGGGGTCGCTGGCTACACCTTC. Translation: CASSPSGVAGYTF. The chain recombines TRBV11-3 with TRBJ1-2; maybe TRBD1 (6 bases). Trimming removed 6 bases from V and 7 bases from J, with 15 bases in between. This CDR3 comprises 13 residues. In germline, CDR1 is SGHNT, CDR2 YENEEA. The whole variable domain, remainder taken from reference TRBV11-3 and TRBJ1-2, is EAGVVQSPRYKIIEKKQPVAFWCNPISGHNTLYWYLQNLGQGPELLIRYENEEAVDDSQLPKDRFSAERLKGVDSTLKIQPAELGDSAVYLCASSPSGVAGYTFGSGTRLTVV.

The gene calls are TRBV28 and TRBJ2-3, with D possibly being TRBD2 (6 bases). Trimming pared 7 bases from V and 2 bases from J, leaving 13 bases between. Germline V gene lookup returns CDR1 MDHEN and CDR2 SYDVKM. This CDR3 comprises 14 residues. CDR3 nucleotides: TGTGCCAGCACTCCGAGGAGGGTCACAGATACGCAGTATTTT. Its protein is CASTPRRVTDTQYF. Drawing the rest from reference TRBV28 and TRBJ2-3, the complete variable domain is DVKVTQSSRYLVKRTGEKVFLECVQDMDHENMFWYRQDPGLGLRLIYFSYDVKMKEKGDIPEGYSVSREKKERFSLILESASTNQTSMYLCASTPRRVTDTQYFGPGTRLTVL.

The genes are TRBV27 and TRBJ2-5, with D perhaps matching TRBD1 (6 bases). Trimming took 2 bases from V and 2 from J, leaving 15 bases between them. CDR3 length equals 16 residues. CDR1 MNHEY and CDR2 SMNVEV come from the germline V gene (reference sequence). The CDR3 coding sequence is TGTGCCAGCAGTTTAGTAACAGGGCCCGTACAAGAGACCCAGTACTTC. This sequence encodes CASSLVTGPVQETQYF.

The chain has TRBV7-2 and TRBJ2-5; 9 bases map to TRBD1. The CDR3 consists of 14 residues. CDR1 and CDR2 (germline): SGHTA, FQGNSA. The junction had 2 bases not matched to a gene; V was cut back by 0 bases and J by 6 bases. The CDR3 sequence is CASSLANRGQTQYF. CDR3 in DNA: TGTGCCAGCAGCTTAGCGAACAGGGGGCAGACCCAGTACTTC.

The chain links TRBV13 to TRBJ2-1; TRBD2 aligns across 12 bases. The junction had 9 bases not matched to a gene; V was cut back by 5 bases and J by 4 bases. CDR1 and CDR2 from the germline V gene are PRHDT and FYEKMQ (reference sequence). CDR3 length equals 17 residues. For the CDR3, the DNA is TGTGCCAGCAGCCAACTCCCGGGACTAGCGGGTTACAATGAGCAGTTCTTC. Amino acids: CASSQLPGLAGYNEQFF.

This clone was picked up a small number of times. This chain links TRBV28 with TRBJ2-5; TRBD2 aligns across 10 bases. In germline, CDR1 is MDHEN, CDR2 SYDVKM. The CDR3 runs 18 residues. J lost 1 base, V lost 6 bases, and 14 bases had no gene match. CDR3 DNA: TGTGCCAGCAGGGCGAGGGCTAGCGGGGGATTATCCCAAGAGACCCAGTACTTC. Amino acid sequence: CASRARASGGLSQETQYF. Full variable domain (outside the CDR3, taken from reference TRBV28 and TRBJ2-5): DVKVTQSSRYLVKRTGEKVFLECVQDMDHENMFWYRQDPGLGLRLIYFSYDVKMKEKGDIPEGYSVSREKKERFSLILESASTNQTSMYLCASRARASGGLSQETQYFGPGTRLLVL.

This chain connects TRBV6-5 to TRBJ2-2; 8 nucleotides align to TRBD1. The germline V gene has CDR1 MNHEY and CDR2 SVGAGI. The CDR3 runs to 16 residues. Trimming at V came to 1 base and at J to 2 bases, leaving 3 bases not matched to a gene. The CDR3 loop reads CASSYWQGANTGELFF. CDR3 nucleotide sequence: TGTGCCAGCAGTTACTGGCAGGGGGCCAACACCGGGGAGCTGTTTTTT.

The chain links TRBV10-3 to TRBJ1-2, with TRBD1 matching over 7 bases. Trimming at V came to 2 bases and at J to 4 bases, leaving 7 bases not matched to a gene. This CDR3 region has 15 residues. In germline, CDR1 is ENHRY, CDR2 SYGVKD. The CDR3 protein is CAISENDRAPYGYTF. Written as DNA, the CDR3 is TGTGCCATCAGTGAGAACGACAGGGCCCCCTATGGCTACACCTTC.